One sample yielded the 10 T cell receptor beta chains listed below, sequenced in a study of T cell repertoires in cytomegalovirus infection (dated by TCRdb to between 2018 and 2020). The run used an Illumina HiSeq 1500. TCRdb reanalyzed the raw reads on its own, using fastp at Q25 for trimming and MiXCR for clone calling, and kept in-frame beta chains. Rows matching on CDR3 protein sequence are summarized as one entry with the most common DNA and genes. This sample gives fewer than 950,000 distinct CDR3 sequences in total; less than 35% of them show up just once. Around 12% of the sample is in the top ten clones. Their antigens are not known. This specimen's treatment or condition label, per the study, means: in vitro stimulation with specific CMV peptide epitopes to enrich CMV-specific T cells. The sample in question was cultured CD8+ T cells from PBMCs, obtained from culture after CMV antigen stimulation. Source of these receptors: a human donor in good health (CMV status not recorded). Some clones in this sample may be carry-over from other donors' samples.

This clonotype came up a few times. J is TRBJ2-1 and V is TRBV27; D is unclear. Trimming removed 4 bases from V and 5 bases from J, with 12 bases in between. Per germline, CDR1 MNHEY and CDR2 SMNVEV (reference sequence). There are 14 residues in the CDR3. The CDR3 reads CASSSLGRDNEQFF. Here the CDR3 DNA reads TGTGCCAGCAGTTCCCTTGGCCGGGACAATGAGCAGTTCTTC.

This clonotype was found a few times. CDR3 coding DNA: TGTGCCAGCAGTATAAAGGCTCAGGGCTACAATGAAAAACTGTTTTTT. It codes for CASSIKAQGYNEKLFF. The rearrangement uses TRBV7-2 and TRBJ1-4, with a weak D call TRBD1 (5 bases). The CDR3 length is 16 residues. Between the trimmed V and J ends, which lost 6 bases and 5 bases, there was a span of 19 bases. Germline-derived CDR1 and CDR2 are SGHTA and FQGNSA.

V gene TRBV6-1 combines with J gene TRBJ1-1; D is ambiguous. The germline V and J ends were trimmed by 7 bases and 0 bases, with 9 bases remaining between them. This CDR3 has 13 residues. The germline V gene encodes CDR1 MNHNS and CDR2 SASEGT. CDR3 loop: CASNDRMNTEAFF. In DNA, the CDR3 is TGTGCCAGCAATGACCGCATGAACACTGAAGCTTTCTTT.

This clonotype was counted a few times. J is TRBJ1-2 and V is TRBV27; D not certain. The CDR3 is 13 amino acids. The V gene lost 5 bases and the J gene lost 3 bases, with 10 bases spanning the gap. The germline gives CDR1 MNHEY, CDR2 SMNVEV (reference sequence). CDR3 nucleotides: TGTGCCAGCAGTCCAAAAGTAGACTATGGCTACACCTTC. This translates into CASSPKVDYGYTF.

With regard to this clonotype: This may arise from a read error, as a much more abundant clone is one base away. The gene calls are TRBV12-3 or TRBV12-4 and TRBJ1-5, with no clear D. CDR3 length equals 15 residues. The germline V and J ends were trimmed by 1 base and 2 bases, with 9 bases remaining between them. CDR3 residues: CASSLVGLGNQPQHF. In nucleotides, the CDR3 is TGTGCCAGCAGTTTAGTAGGGTTGGGCAATCAGCCCCAGCATTTT.

This clonotype was recorded many times. This chain uses TRBV7-2 with TRBJ1-3; no reliable D call. CDR1 SGHTA and CDR2 FQGNSA come from the germline V gene. V lost 2 bases and J 8 bases, leaving 7 bases between the germline ends. This CDR3 region has 12 residues. CDR3 sequence (DNA): TGTGCCAGCAGCTTATTCCCGGACACCATATATTTT. This encodes CASSLFPDTIYF.

The chain recombines TRBV20-1 with TRBJ1-6; 9 nucleotides agree with TRBD1. Losses at the gene ends were 2 bases for V and 3 bases for J; bases not matched to a gene: 5. Germline CDR1 DFQATT, CDR2 SNEGSKA (reference sequence). CDR3 length equals 16 residues. The CDR3 region is CSARPPTGGYNSPLHF. The CDR3 DNA follows: TGCAGTGCTAGACCCCCGACAGGGGGCTATAATTCACCCCTCCACTTT.

The rearrangement links TRBV7-8 to TRBJ2-5; 10 bases are shared with TRBD2. The V segment lost 2 bases and the J segment 1 base; nucleotides outside the gene matches: 4. The CDR3 is 16 amino acids. Germline loops: CDR1 SGHVS, CDR2 FQNEAQ. For the CDR3, the DNA is TGTGCCAGCAGCTTAAGTAGCGGGGGGCTCCAAGAGACCCAGTACTTC. This translates into CASSLSSGGLQETQYF.

This clonotype was observed at least ten times. V and J are TRBV12-5 and TRBJ1-1; maybe TRBD1 (5 bases). Trimming stripped 3 bases from V and 7 bases from J, with 24 bases between. This CDR3 comprises 17 residues. Looked up from germline, CDR1 is LGHNT and CDR2 is FRNRAP. CDR3 in DNA: TGTGCTAGTGGTTTCCACCTCCCCGGGGGAGAGTATAATGAAGCTTTCTTT. It specifies CASGFHLPGGEYNEAFF.

This clonotype has ten or more counts. This chain joins TRBV6-5 and TRBJ1-6, with TRBD1 as a possible D gene (6 bases). The CDR3 has 18 residues. The germline V gene encodes CDR1 MNHEY and CDR2 SVGAGI. V lost 4 bases, J lost 0 bases, and 16 bases lay in between. The CDR3 nucleotides read TGTGCCAGCAGTTCCGAGCCTGGACAGAGCTCCTATAATTCACCCCTCCACTTT. As protein: CASSSEPGQSSYNSPLHF.